This paragraph covers one T cell receptor beta chain sequence. The data were taken from a study of blood T cell repertoires in COVID-19. V lost 4 bases and J 11 bases, leaving 18 bases between the germline ends. Germline assignment: CDR1 SGHRS and CDR2 YFSETQ. This CDR3 is 13 amino acids long. Generated by immunoSEQ multiplex PCR, the TCRdb table keeps only in-frame clones and is missing some. Found here are roughly 300,000 clones, about 80% of them singletons; the top ten hold approximately 10%. Specimen: peripheral blood. This TCR derives from a woman aged 50 to 60 who had recovered from COVID-19. The chain is built from TRBV5-1 and TRBJ1-1; tentative D call: TRBD1 (5 bases). CDR3 sequence (DNA): TGCGCCAGCAGCACCGGGACTGGAGATTGGGCTTTCTTT. Its translation: CASSTGTGDWAFF.